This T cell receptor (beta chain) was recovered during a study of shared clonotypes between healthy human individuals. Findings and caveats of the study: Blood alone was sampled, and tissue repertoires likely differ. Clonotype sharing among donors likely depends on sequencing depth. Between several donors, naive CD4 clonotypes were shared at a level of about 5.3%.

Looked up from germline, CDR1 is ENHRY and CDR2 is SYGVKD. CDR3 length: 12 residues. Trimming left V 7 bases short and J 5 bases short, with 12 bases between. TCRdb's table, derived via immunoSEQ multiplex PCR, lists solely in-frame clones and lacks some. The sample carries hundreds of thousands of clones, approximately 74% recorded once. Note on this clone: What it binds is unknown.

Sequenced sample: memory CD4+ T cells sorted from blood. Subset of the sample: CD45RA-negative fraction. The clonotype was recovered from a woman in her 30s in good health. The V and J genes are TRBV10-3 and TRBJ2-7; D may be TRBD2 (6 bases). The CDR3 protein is CAITGSGDEQYF. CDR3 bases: TGTGCCATCACCGGGAGTGGCGACGAGCAGTACTTC.